This T cell receptor (beta chain) comes out of a study of blood T cells in healthy people across ages. Across the study: Capture via template switching afforded approximately one barcoded beta molecule per two T cells.

This clonotype was picked up a small number of times. Its cognate antigen is unknown. Study-wide results and caveats: In the absence of known donor CMV status, changes in expanded clonotypes were possibly confounded.

A second PCR of roughly 7 to 11 cycles used a sample-barcoded 5' primer and a J-beta primer mix. TCRdb fed the 5' RACE reads into MiXCR, producing one record per CDR3 protein. The sample yields about 640,000 distinct CDR3 sequences, 58% seen once. This CDR3 is 12 amino acids long. V lost 3 bases, J lost 9 bases, and 9 bases lay in between. Germline V gives CDR1 SGHNT, CDR2 YENEEA. The sequenced sample consisted of blood. The V and J genes are TRBV11-3 and TRBJ2-1; D remains ambiguous. The clonotype originates from a man in his sixties in good health. CDR3 sequence reads: CASSFRMSEQFF. DNA for the CDR3: TGTGCCAGCAGCTTCCGCATGAGTGAGCAGTTCTTC.